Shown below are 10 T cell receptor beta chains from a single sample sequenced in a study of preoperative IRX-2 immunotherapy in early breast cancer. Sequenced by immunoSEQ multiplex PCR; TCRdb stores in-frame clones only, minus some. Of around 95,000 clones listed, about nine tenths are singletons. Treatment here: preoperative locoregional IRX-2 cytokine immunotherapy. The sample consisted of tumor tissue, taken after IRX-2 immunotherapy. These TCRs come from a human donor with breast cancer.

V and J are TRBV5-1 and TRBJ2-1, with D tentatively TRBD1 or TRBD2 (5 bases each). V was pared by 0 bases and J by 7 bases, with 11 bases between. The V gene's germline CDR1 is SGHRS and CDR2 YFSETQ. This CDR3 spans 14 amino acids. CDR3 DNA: TGCGCCAGCAGCTTGGTTGGGGGTTGGAATGAGCAGTTCTTC. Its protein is CASSLVGGWNEQFF.

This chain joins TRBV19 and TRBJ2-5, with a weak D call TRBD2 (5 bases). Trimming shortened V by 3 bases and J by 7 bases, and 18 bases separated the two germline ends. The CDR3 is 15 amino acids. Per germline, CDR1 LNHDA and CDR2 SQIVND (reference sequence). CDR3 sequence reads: CASSITLGSAGTQYF. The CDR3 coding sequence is TGTGCCAGTAGTATCACTTTAGGATCGGCGGGGACCCAGTACTTC.

This CDR3 is CASSRNGVANVLTF. CDR3 nucleotides: TGTGCCAGCAGCCGAAACGGGGTCGCCAACGTCCTGACTTTC. The rearrangement joins TRBV7-6 to TRBJ2-6; possibly TRBD2 for D (5 bases). The CDR3 is made up of 14 amino acids. Deletions cut 5 bases from V and 7 bases from J, with 12 bases between. From germline, CDR1 is SGHVS and CDR2 FNYEAQ.

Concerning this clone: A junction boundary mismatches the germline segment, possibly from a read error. CDR3 sequence: CASSRGGTAGQPQHF. In nucleotides, the CDR3 is TGTGCTAGCAGCCGCGGAGGGACCGCCGGGCAGCCCCAGCATTTT. The chain carries TRBV7-7 and TRBJ1-5; D possibly corresponds to TRBD1 (5 bases). CDR1 is SSHAT, CDR2 FNYEAQ, per germline (reference sequence). The CDR3 spans 15 residues. Looking up the rest from reference TRBV7-7 and TRBJ1-5 gives the full variable domain: GAGVSQSPRYKVTKRGQDVTLRCDPISSHATLYWYQQALGQGPEFLTYFNYEAQPDKSGLPSDRFSAERPEGSISTLTIQRTEQRDSAMYRCASSRGGTAGQPQHFGDGTRLSIL.

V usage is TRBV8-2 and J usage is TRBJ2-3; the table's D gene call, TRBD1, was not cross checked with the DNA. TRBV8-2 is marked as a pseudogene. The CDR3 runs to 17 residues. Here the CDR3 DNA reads TGTGCCAGCAGTTTATTCGGGCAGGGATACGGCACAGATACGCAGTATTTT. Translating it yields CASSLFGQGYGTDTQYF.

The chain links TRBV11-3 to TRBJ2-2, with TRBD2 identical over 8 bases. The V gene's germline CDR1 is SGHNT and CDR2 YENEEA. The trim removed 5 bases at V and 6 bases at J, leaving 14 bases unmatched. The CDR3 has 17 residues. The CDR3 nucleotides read TGTGCCAGCAGCCCTCACCTCAGCGGGAGTTTAGCCGGGGAGCTGTTTTTT. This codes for CASSPHLSGSLAGELFF.

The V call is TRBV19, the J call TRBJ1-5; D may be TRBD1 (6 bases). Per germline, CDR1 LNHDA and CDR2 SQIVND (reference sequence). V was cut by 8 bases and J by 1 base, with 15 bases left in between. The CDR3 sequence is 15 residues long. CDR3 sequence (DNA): TGTGCCAGTCTACTGTGGGGGGCGAGCAATCAGCCCCAGCATTTT. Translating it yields CASLLWGASNQPQHF.

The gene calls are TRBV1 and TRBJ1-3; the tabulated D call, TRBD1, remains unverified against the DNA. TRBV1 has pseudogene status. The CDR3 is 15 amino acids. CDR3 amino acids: CASSLITGGVNTIYF. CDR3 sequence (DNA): TGCGCCAGCAGCCTTATCACAGGGGGCGTAAACACCATATATTTT.

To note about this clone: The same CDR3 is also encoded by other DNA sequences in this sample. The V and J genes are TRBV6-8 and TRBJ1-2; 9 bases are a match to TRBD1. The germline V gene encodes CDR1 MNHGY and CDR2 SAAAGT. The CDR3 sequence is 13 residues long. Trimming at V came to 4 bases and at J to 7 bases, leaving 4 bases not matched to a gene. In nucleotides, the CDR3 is TGTGCCAGCAGTTCCGACAGGGGGTCTGGCTACACCTTC. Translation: CASSSDRGSGYTF.

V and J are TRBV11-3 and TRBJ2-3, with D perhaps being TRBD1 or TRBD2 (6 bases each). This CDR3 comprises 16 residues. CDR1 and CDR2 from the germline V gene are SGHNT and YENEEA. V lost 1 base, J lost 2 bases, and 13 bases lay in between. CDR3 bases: TGTGCCAGCAGCTTAGGTGGGGGGCTTATCACAGATACGCAGTATTTT. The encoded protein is CASSLGGGLITDTQYF.